Presented here are 10 T cell receptor beta chains from one specimen sequenced in a study of blood T cell repertoires in COVID-19. The repertoire was sequenced with immunoSEQ multiplex PCR; TCRdb's copy has only in-frame clones and lacks some. Among around 130,000 clones listed, 75% to 85% were seen once. Sequencing was performed on peripheral blood. These TCRs come from an elderly man with acute or convalescent COVID-19.

The rearrangement links TRBV3-1 (or the pseudogene TRBV3-2) to TRBJ2-2; TRBD2 agrees at 11 bases. The CDR3 consists of 16 residues. Germline V lookup: CDR1 LGHDT, CDR2 YNNKEL (reference sequence). Unmatched junction bases numbered 10, after V lost 4 bases and J lost 9 bases. CDR3 residues: CASSPRGLAGGRELFF. In DNA form, the CDR3 reads TGTGCCAGCAGCCCCCGGGGGCTAGCGGGGGGCCGGGAGCTGTTTTTT.

This chain joins TRBV2 and TRBJ2-2; D remains ambiguous. The germline V gene has CDR1 SNHLY and CDR2 FYNNEI. The CDR3 extends over 14 amino acids. V lost 6 bases, J lost 3 bases, and 11 bases lay in between. The CDR3 coding sequence is TGTGCCAGCAGGAGACCTACAGACACCGGGGAGCTGTTTTTT. Translating gives CASRRPTDTGELFF.

The chain's CDR3 is CASSPWGDQPQHF. The CDR3 DNA reads as TGTGCCAGCAGTCCTTGGGGGGATCAGCCCCAGCATTTT. The chain is built from TRBV27 and TRBJ1-5, with D possibly being TRBD1 (5 bases). The germline V gene has CDR1 MNHEY and CDR2 SMNVEV (reference sequence). V was pared by 5 bases and J by 5 bases, with 10 bases between. The CDR3 loop spans 13 amino acids.

This sequence joins TRBV7-9 and TRBJ1-3; no clear D. Germline CDR1 reads SEHNR; CDR2 reads FQNEAQ (reference sequence). The CDR3 spans 15 residues. Trimming cost V 3 bases and J 0 bases, with 9 bases left between them. The CDR3 region is CASSFGLTSGNTIYF. In nucleotides, the CDR3 is TGTGCCAGCAGCTTCGGACTGACCTCTGGAAACACCATATATTTT.

V is TRBV5-4 and J is TRBJ2-5, with D possibly being TRBD1 (6 bases). V lost 2 bases to trimming and J lost 5 bases, with 16 bases between them. The CDR3 spans 15 residues. CDR1 is SGHNT and CDR2 is YYREEE in the germline V gene (reference sequence). For the CDR3, the DNA is TGTGCCAGCAGCTTCGGACAGCCGCCTCGGGAGACCCAGTACTTC. Its protein product is CASSFGQPPRETQYF. The full variable domain, its missing parts supplied by reference TRBV5-4 and TRBJ2-5, is ETGVTQSPTHLIKTRGQQVTLRCSSQSGHNTVSWYQQALGQGPQFIFQYYREEENGRGNFPPRFSGLQFPNYSSELNVNALELDDSALYLCASSFGQPPRETQYFGPGTRLLVL.

This clone has a handful of counts. The chain carries TRBV7-2 and TRBJ1-1; D ambiguous. Germline CDR1 reads SGHTA; CDR2 reads FQGNSA. V shed 1 base and J shed 5 bases, with 8 bases lying between them. This CDR3 is 13 amino acids long. The CDR3 DNA reads TGTGCCAGCAGCTTAGTTCCGGGGACTGAAGCTTTCTTT. This encodes CASSLVPGTEAFF. Looking up the rest from reference TRBV7-2 and TRBJ1-1 gives the full variable domain: GAGVSQSPSNKVTEKGKDVELRCDPISGHTALYWYRQSLGQGLEFLIYFQGNSAPDKSGLPSDRFSAERTGGSVSTLTIQRTQQEDSAVYLCASSLVPGTEAFFGQGTRLTVV.

The sample holds one count of this clone. The chain joins TRBV18 to TRBJ2-2; D is ambiguous. V lost 6 bases and J 0 bases, leaving 8 bases between the germline ends. The CDR3 loop spans 14 amino acids. CDR1 KGHSH and CDR2 LQKENI come from the germline V gene. CDR3 in amino acids: CASSLQTNTGELFF. CDR3 nucleotide sequence: TGTGCCAGCTCCCTCCAGACGAACACCGGGGAGCTGTTTTTT.

The genes are TRBV19 and TRBJ2-7; TRBD1 is a possible D gene (6 bases). Germline V gene lookup returns CDR1 LNHDA and CDR2 SQIVND (reference sequence). Trimming removed 1 base at V and 7 bases at J, with 14 bases between. The length of the CDR3 is 14 residues. CDR3 sequence: CASSIANRAKEQYF. DNA of the CDR3: TGTGCCAGTAGTATAGCCAACAGGGCAAAGGAGCAGTACTTC.

V usage is TRBV10-3 and J usage is TRBJ1-4; 9 bases line up with TRBD1. This CDR3 is 14 amino acids long. The V gene end was trimmed by 6 bases and the J gene end by 7 bases; junction bases not matched to a gene: 6. In germline, CDR1 is ENHRY, CDR2 SYGVKD. CDR3 nucleotides: TGTGCCATCAGGCCGACAGGGGGAAGTGAAAAACTGTTTTTT. Residues: CAIRPTGGSEKLFF.

A single count supports this clone. The V and J genes are TRBV5-1 and TRBJ1-4; 9 bases map to TRBD1. Looked up from germline, CDR1 is SGHRS and CDR2 is YFSETQ. J lost 7 bases, V lost 4 bases, and 2 bases had no gene match. The CDR3 spans 13 residues. For the CDR3, the DNA is TGCGCCAGCAGCCCGACAGGGGGTGAAAAACTGTTTTTT. It specifies CASSPTGGEKLFF.